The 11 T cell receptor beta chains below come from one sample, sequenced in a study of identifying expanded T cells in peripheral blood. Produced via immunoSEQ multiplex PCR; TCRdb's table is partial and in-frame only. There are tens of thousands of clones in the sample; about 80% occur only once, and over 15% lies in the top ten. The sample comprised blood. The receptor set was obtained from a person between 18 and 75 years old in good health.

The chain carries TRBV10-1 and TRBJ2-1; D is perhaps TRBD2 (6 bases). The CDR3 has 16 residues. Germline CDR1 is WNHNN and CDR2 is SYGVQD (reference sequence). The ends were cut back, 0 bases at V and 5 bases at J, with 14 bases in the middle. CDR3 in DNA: TGCGCCAGCAGTGAGTCGCTTGGCGGGGCGAACAATGAGCAGTTCTTC. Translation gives CASSESLGGANNEQFF.

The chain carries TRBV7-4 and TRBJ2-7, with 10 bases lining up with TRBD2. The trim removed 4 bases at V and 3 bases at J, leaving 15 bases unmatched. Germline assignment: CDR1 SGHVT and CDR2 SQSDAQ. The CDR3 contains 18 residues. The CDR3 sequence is CASSSDRFTSGIYYEQYF. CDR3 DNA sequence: TGTGCCAGCAGCTCGGACAGGTTTACTAGCGGGATATACTACGAGCAGTACTTC.

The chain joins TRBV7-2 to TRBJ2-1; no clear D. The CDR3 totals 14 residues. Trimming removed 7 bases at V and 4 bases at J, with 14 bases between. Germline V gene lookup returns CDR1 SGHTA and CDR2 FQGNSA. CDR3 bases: TGTGCCAGCACCCCCCATCCTGGTTACAATGAGCAGTTCTTC. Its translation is CASTPHPGYNEQFF.

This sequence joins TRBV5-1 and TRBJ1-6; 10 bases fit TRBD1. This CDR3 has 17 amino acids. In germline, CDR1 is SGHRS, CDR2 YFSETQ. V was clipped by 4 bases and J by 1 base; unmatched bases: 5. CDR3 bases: TGCGCCAGCAGCAACAGACAGGGGGCGTCCTATAATTCACCCCTCCACTTT. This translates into CASSNRQGASYNSPLHF.

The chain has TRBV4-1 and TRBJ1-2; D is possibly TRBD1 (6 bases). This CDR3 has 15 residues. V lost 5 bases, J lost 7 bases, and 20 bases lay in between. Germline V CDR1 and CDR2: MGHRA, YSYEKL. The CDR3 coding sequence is TGCGCCAGCAGCTACCAAGGGGCAGGGGCGGCTGGCTACACCTTC. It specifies CASSYQGAGAAGYTF.

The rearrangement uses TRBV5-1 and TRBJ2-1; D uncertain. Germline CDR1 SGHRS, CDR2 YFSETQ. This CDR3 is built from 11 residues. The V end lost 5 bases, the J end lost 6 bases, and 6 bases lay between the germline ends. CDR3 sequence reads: CASRASNEQFF. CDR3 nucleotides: TGCGCCAGCAGGGCTTCCAATGAGCAGTTCTTC.

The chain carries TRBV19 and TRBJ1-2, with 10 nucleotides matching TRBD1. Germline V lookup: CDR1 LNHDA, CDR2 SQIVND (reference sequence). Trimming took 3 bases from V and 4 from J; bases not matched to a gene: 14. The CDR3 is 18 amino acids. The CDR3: CASSMDTRTGGLGYGYTF. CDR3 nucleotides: TGTGCCAGTAGTATGGACACACGGACAGGGGGACTGGGCTATGGCTACACCTTC.

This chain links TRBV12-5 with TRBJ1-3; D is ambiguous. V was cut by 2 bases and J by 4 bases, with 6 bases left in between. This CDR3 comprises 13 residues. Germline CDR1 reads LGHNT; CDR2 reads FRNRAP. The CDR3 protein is CASGLLEGNTIYF. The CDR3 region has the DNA TGTGCTAGTGGTTTGCTGGAAGGAAACACCATATATTTT.

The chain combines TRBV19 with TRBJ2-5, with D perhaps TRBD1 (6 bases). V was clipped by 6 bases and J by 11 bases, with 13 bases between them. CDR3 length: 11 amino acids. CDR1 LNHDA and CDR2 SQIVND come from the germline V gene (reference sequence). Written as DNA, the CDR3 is TGTGCCAGTAGCCGAGGGACAAGGCAGTACTTC. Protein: CASSRGTRQYF.

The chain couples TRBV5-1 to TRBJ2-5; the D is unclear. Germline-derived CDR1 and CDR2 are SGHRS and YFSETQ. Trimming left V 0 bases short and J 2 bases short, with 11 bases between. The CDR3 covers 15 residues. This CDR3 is CASSLAVGPQETQYF. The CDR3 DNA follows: TGCGCCAGCAGCTTGGCGGTGGGTCCTCAAGAGACCCAGTACTTC. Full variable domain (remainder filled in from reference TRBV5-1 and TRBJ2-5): KAGVTQTPRYLIKTRGQQVTLSCSPISGHRSVSWYQQTPGQGLQFLFEYFSETQRNKGNFPGRFSGRQFSNSRSEMNVSTLELGDSALYLCASSLAVGPQETQYFGPGTRLLVL.

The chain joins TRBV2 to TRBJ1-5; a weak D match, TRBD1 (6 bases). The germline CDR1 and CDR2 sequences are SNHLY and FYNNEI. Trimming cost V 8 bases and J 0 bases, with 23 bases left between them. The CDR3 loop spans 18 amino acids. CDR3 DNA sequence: TGTGCCAGCGACGGCCTATCCAGGGGCGTATATAGCAATCAGCCCCAGCATTTT. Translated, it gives CASDGLSRGVYSNQPQHF. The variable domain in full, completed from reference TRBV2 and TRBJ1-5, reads EPEVTQTPSHQVTQMGQEVILRCVPISNHLYFYWYRQILGQKVEFLVSFYNNEISEKSEIFDDQFSVERPDGSNFTLKIRSTKLEDSAMYFCASDGLSRGVYSNQPQHFGDGTRLSIL.